The TCR beta chain described here comes from a study of T cell responses to AZD1222 COVID-19 vaccine. Whole-study results and caveats: Nearly half of spike-specific TCRs reportedly go after variant regions that carry no mutations. Increased Spike-specific TCR breadth and depth were observed after two AZD1222 doses. Donors were largely white British and mainly female; clonal diversity was possibly underestimated.

Germline V CDR1 and CDR2: MNHEY, SVGAGI. The CDR3 extends over 14 amino acids. J gave up 5 bases and V 6 bases, and 6 bases lay outside the gene matches. Of note for this clone: Its antigen remains unidentified.

Only in-frame clones appear in the TCRdb table, and some are missing; sequencing was by immunoSEQ multiplex PCR. The sample has 130,000 or so clones, about nine tenths seen once; the top ten hold over 0.95%. Sequenced material: peripheral blood, taken on day 0 of AZD1222 vaccination. The chain uses TRBV6-5 and TRBJ1-2; 10 positions match TRBD1. The sequence was collected from an adult in good health. The CDR3 DNA sequence: TGTGCCAGCAGACTGGGGACAGGGGTTTATGGCTACACCTTC. The encoded protein is CASRLGTGVYGYTF.